What follows describes a single T cell receptor beta chain. The method was immunoSEQ multiplex PCR; TCRdb's version includes in-frame clones alone and lacks a portion of them. Found here are 250,000 to 400,000 clones, over 85% of them singletons; the top ten hold approximately 2.5%. Cohorts were determined from participant-reported clinical history. This specimen comes from a study of blood T cell repertoires in COVID-19. The sample taken for sequencing was PBMCs or T cells enriched from blood (not recorded which). The sequence came from a man aged 55 to 70 who had recovered from COVID-19.

This CDR3 reads CSVSGEDEQYF. In DNA, the CDR3 is TGCAGTGTTTCAGGGGAAGACGAGCAGTACTTC. The V call is TRBV20-1, the J call TRBJ2-7; tentatively, D is TRBD1 (6 bases). V was cut by 7 bases and J by 5 bases, with 12 bases left in between. The CDR3 contains 11 residues. Germline CDR1 reads DFQATT; CDR2 reads SNEGSKA (reference sequence).